This T cell receptor beta chain was observed in a study of T cells expressing NK-cell markers. Using the 5' RACE reads, TCRdb records one entry per CDR3 protein without DNA. This sample's table has about 190,000 distinct CDR3 sequences. Germline lookup yields CDR1 DFQATT and CDR2 SNEGSKA (reference sequence). The CDR3 sequence is 13 residues long. The TCR originated in a man between 18 and 69 years old in good health. The J gene is TRBJ2-5, the V gene TRBV20-1; the TRBD2 assignment by TCRdb is unverifiable without DNA. Sequenced material: blood T cells: a sorted CD56 or NKG2C T cell subset, CD4+ or CD8+ T cells, or bulk PBMC T cells (not recorded which). The CDR3 region is CSAEKDYFETQYF.